The 2 T cell receptor beta chains below come from one sample, sequenced in a study of early stage breast cancer tumors. The repertoire was sequenced with immunoSEQ multiplex PCR; TCRdb's copy has only in-frame clones and lacks some. Among about 63,000 clones, roughly 80% were seen once, and the ten largest hold 3% to 3.5%. Sequencing was done on a sample of blood. The receptors shown here come from a person in their thirties with breast cancer.

This clone showed up just a few times. For the CDR3, the DNA is TGTATGGCGGCAGGGGCTAACACCGGGGAGCTGTTTTTT. Translated, it gives CMAAGANTGELFF. The rearrangement links TRBV6-5 to TRBJ2-2; the D gene is possibly TRBD1 (6 bases). Germline V gene lookup returns CDR1 MNHEY and CDR2 SVGAGI. CDR3 length equals 13 residues.

The chain employs TRBV5-5 and TRBJ1-1; D is perhaps TRBD1 (5 bases). Germline V lookup: CDR1 SGHKS, CDR2 YYEKEE (reference sequence). The length of the CDR3 is 14 residues. V was pared by 1 base and J by 1 base, with 8 bases between. The chain's CDR3 is CASSLRDRNTEAFF. CDR3 coding DNA: TGTGCCAGCAGCTTGAGAGACAGGAACACTGAAGCTTTCTTT.